This TCR beta chain was found in a study of OX40 agonist ivuxolimab in advanced cancers. Study context: A diagnosis of hepatocellular carcinoma, melanoma, renal cell or head and neck cancer was present in dose-escalation patients. Averaging roughly 60 years in age, with a range of about 20 to 90, the cohort was 82.7% male. Partial responses occurred in three patients (one hepatocellular carcinoma, two cutaneous melanoma).

Study observations and caveats: Expanded clones belonging to CD8+ T cells outnumbered, on average, those of CD4+.

The assay was immunoSEQ multiplex PCR, and TCRdb's table has in-frame clones only and misses some. Of 65,000 to 80,000 clones in the sample, about 86% were seen once. The germline CDR1 and CDR2 sequences are SQVTM and ANQGSEA. Losses at the gene ends were 7 bases for V and 4 bases for J; bases not matched to a gene: 6. The CDR3 spans 12 residues. About this clone itself: The antigen is undetermined.

This receptor was identified in an adult with an advanced solid tumor such as melanoma, head and neck, liver or kidney cancer. The chain couples TRBV29-1 to TRBJ2-5; 7 nucleotides align to TRBD2. This sample comprised CD4+ or CD8+ T cells sorted from blood, obtained in a trial of the OX40 agonist ivuxolimab. The CDR3 region is CSARTSRETQYF. The CDR3 DNA reads TGCAGCGCCAGGACTAGTAGAGAGACCCAGTACTTC. Variable domain in full (rest from reference TRBV29-1 and TRBJ2-5): SAVISQKPSRDICQRGTSLTIQCQVDSQVTMMFWYRQQPGQSLTLIATANQGSEATYESGFVIDKFPISRPNLTFSTLTVSNMSPEDSSIYLCSARTSRETQYFGPGTRLLVL.